The 6 T cell receptor beta chains presented below share a single source sample, sequenced in a study of cytomegalovirus exposure and HLA in healthy donors. This PCR relied on a set of 60 Vbeta primers and 13 Jbeta primers. The table came from immunoSEQ multiplex PCR; TCRdb's copy has only in-frame clones and leaves some out. Altogether approximately 210,000 clones are present, around 87% being singletons, with the ten largest covering roughly 1.7%. Sequencing input: PBMCs. The receptor source for this set is a woman between 18 and 29 years old in good health and CMV-seronegative.

CDR3 residues: CASSWTSGSGNEQFF. The CDR3 DNA reads TGCGCCAGCAGCTGGACTAGCGGGAGTGGGAATGAGCAGTTCTTC. The chain uses TRBV5-1 and TRBJ2-1; the match to TRBD2 covers 13 bases. Germline V CDR1 and CDR2: SGHRS, YFSETQ. The J segment lost 7 bases and the V segment lost 3 bases, leaving 4 bases of the junction unmatched. The CDR3 length is 15 residues.

V is TRBV5-1 and J is TRBJ2-3; unclear D gene. Germline V gene lookup returns CDR1 SGHRS and CDR2 YFSETQ. The CDR3 covers 12 residues. Deletions cut 4 bases from V and 2 bases from J, with 5 bases between. The CDR3 is CASSELTDTQYF. CDR3 DNA sequence: TGCGCCAGCAGCGAACTCACAGATACGCAGTATTTT. Using reference TRBV5-1 and TRBJ2-3 for the parts outside the CDR3, the full variable domain is KAGVTQTPRYLIKTRGQQVTLSCSPISGHRSVSWYQQTPGQGLQFLFEYFSETQRNKGNFPGRFSGRQFSNSRSEMNVSTLELGDSALYLCASSELTDTQYFGPGTRLTVL.

The rearrangement joins TRBV5-8 to TRBJ1-5, with 8 positions matching TRBD1. J gave up 1 base and V 4 bases, and 7 bases lay outside the gene matches. Germline lookup yields CDR1 SGHTS and CDR2 YDEGEE. This CDR3 has 16 amino acids. The CDR3 nucleotides read TGTGCCAGCAGCGCTACAGGGGGGGGAAGCAATCAGCCCCAGCATTTT. Translating it yields CASSATGGGSNQPQHF. The whole variable domain, filled in from reference TRBV5-8 and TRBJ1-5, reads EAGVTQSPTHLIKTRGQQATLRCSPISGHTSVYWYQQALGLGLQFLLWYDEGEERNRGNFPPRFSGRQFPNYSSELNVNALELEDSALYLCASSATGGGSNQPQHFGDGTRLSIL.

The rearrangement joins TRBV6-5 to TRBJ1-1; TRBD1 matches 8 bases. Germline trimming cut 5 bases from V and 5 bases from J; bases unmatched to any gene: 7. Per germline, CDR1 MNHEY and CDR2 SVGAGI. The CDR3 is 14 residues long. The CDR3 nucleotides are TGTGCCAGCAGTCTTCAGGGGGCGCATACTGAAGCTTTCTTT. Protein sequence: CASSLQGAHTEAFF.

This chain joins TRBV18 and TRBJ2-5; 11 bases are a match to TRBD2. The J call may be faulty, since TRBJ2-7 better matches the DNA end. Germline V gene sequence: CDR1 KGHSH, CDR2 LQKENI. This CDR3 has 14 amino acids. The CDR3 sequence: CASSPGTSGYEQYF. The CDR3 nucleotides are TGTGCCAGCTCACCCGGGACTAGCGGTTACGAGCAGTACTTC.

Only a few counts were recorded for this clone. V gene TRBV7-8 combines with J gene TRBJ2-1; unclear D gene. The length of the CDR3 is 11 residues. V lost 3 bases and J lost 15, with 12 bases in between. Germline V gene sequence: CDR1 SGHVS, CDR2 FQNEAQ. The CDR3 loop reads CASSLAPRLFF. The CDR3 coding sequence is TGTGCCAGCAGCTTGGCCCCCAGGTTGTTCTTC.